This T cell receptor (beta chain) was observed in a study of T cells in Graves' hyperthyroidism and ophthalmopathy. At least ten counts were recorded for this clonotype. V lost 0 bases and J 3 bases, leaving 5 bases between the germline ends. The CDR3 runs to 13 residues. CDR1 and CDR2 (germline): LNHNV, YYDKDF (reference sequence). Amplified regions were TCR beta CDR3 sequences from RNA transcripts. HTBI primers were the set used in a first-round RT-PCR of the TCR CDR3. TCRdb re-analysed the multiplex PCR reads in MiXCR, keeping a single row per CDR3 protein. The table records fewer than 200,000 distinct CDR3 sequences, 9.4% of them present only once.

The chain carries TRBV15 and TRBJ1-1; unclear D gene. The sequenced sample was blood. The source of this sequence is a woman aged 18-30 years with Graves' hyperthyroidism that later progressed to Graves' ophthalmopathy. This CDR3 reads CATSRDRYTEAFF. Here the CDR3 DNA reads TGTGCCACCAGCAGAGATCGATACACTGAAGCTTTCTTT.